This T cell receptor beta chain emerged from a study of blood T cells in healthy people across ages. Whole-study results and caveats: TCR beta diversity tracked closely with naive T cell percentage. Compared with aged donors, long-lived donors showed fewer expanded clones, suggesting selection.

Researchers collected about 9.1 milliliters of peripheral blood from every single donor. This clonotype occurred many times. What it binds is not known. The CDR3 length is 12 residues. Per the germline V gene, CDR1 is SEHNR and CDR2 is FQNEAQ (reference sequence). V was cut by 1 base and J by 8 bases, with 6 bases left in between. Combining a sample-barcoded 5' primer with a J-beta primer mix, a second PCR ran for roughly 6 to 11 cycles. TCRdb reanalysed the 5' RACE reads using MiXCR and keeps one entry per CDR3 protein. The repertoire holds 700,000 to 900,000 distinct CDR3 sequences, with under 30% as singletons. This same sample was also part of a study on T cells of mothers and their children.

The gene calls are TRBV7-9 and TRBJ2-1; D not certain. The sequence was obtained from a boy between 10 and 17 years old in good health. The sequenced sample was blood. As DNA, the CDR3 is TGTGCCAGCAGCTTAGGCACTCATGAGCAGTTCTTC. Its translation is CASSLGTHEQFF.